This TCR beta chain was profiled in a study of immune evolution from preneoplasia to lung adenocarcinoma. Study-wide results and limits: Highest clonality occurred in KRAS-mutant, not EGFR-mutant or double wild-type, nodules.

A note on this clone: Antigen unknown.

J gave up 4 bases and V 2 bases, and 12 bases lay outside the gene matches. In germline, CDR1 is SGDLS, CDR2 YYNGEE. This CDR3 comprises 18 residues. Between about 2013 and 2018, patients underwent resection in Japan or China. Generated by immunoSEQ multiplex PCR, the TCRdb table keeps only in-frame clones and is missing some. The sample holds around 6,500 clones, 80% to 90% seen once. The sequencing input was FFPE invasive lung adenocarcinoma tissue. The receptor was derived from a person in their fifties or sixties with lung adenocarcinoma. This rearrangement joins TRBV9 to TRBJ2-5, with 12 bases aligning to TRBD2. CDR3 DNA: TGTGCCAGCAGCGTTGGAGCCCCGGGACTAGCGGGCGGAGAGACCCAGTACTTC. Translating it yields CASSVGAPGLAGGETQYF.